The clone carrying this TCR beta chain was counted at least ten times. Antigen: not known. The source of the sample is a study of T-cell reconstitution after alpha-beta-depleted transplantation in children. Overall study findings and caveats: T-cell counts and diversity at one year post-transplant came mainly from newly produced T cells.

Unique molecular identifiers were incorporated when the TCRbeta library was constructed. TCRdb passed the PCR reads through MiXCR, listing each CDR3 protein once. The sample carries 540,000 or so distinct CDR3 sequences, around 23% recorded once. The junction had 2 bases not matched to a gene; V was cut back by 4 bases and J by 5 bases. Germline V CDR1 and CDR2: MNHEY, SMNVEV (reference sequence). The CDR3 is 14 amino acids. The TCR comes from a boy under two years old who had a stem cell transplant for acute myeloid leukemia, so the T cells may come from the graft donor. The chain recombines TRBV27 with TRBJ2-2; TRBD2 aligns across 9 bases. Here the sequenced sample was PBMCs, mostly from graft donor cells, taken 360 days after TCRalphabeta/CD19-depleted stem cell transplant. CDR3 region: CASSWTSATGELFF. The CDR3 DNA reads as TGTGCCAGCAGTTGGACTAGCGCTACCGGGGAGCTGTTTTTT.